Below, 29 T cell receptor beta chains from the same sample are listed, as sequenced in a study of cytomegalovirus exposure and HLA in healthy donors. Primers included in the PCR were 60 Vbeta and 13 Jbeta primers. The protocol was immunoSEQ multiplex PCR, while the TCRdb copy is restricted to in-frame clones and leaves out a portion. The sample lists 120,000 to 150,000 clones, 80% occurring once. The source material was PBMCs. Source of these receptors: a woman aged 25-40 years in good health and CMV-seronegative.

The chain uses TRBV19 and TRBJ2-3; TRBD1 is a possible D gene (6 bases). V lost 6 bases and J 0 bases, leaving 16 bases between the germline ends. The CDR3 runs to 16 residues. Germline-derived CDR1 and CDR2 are LNHDA and SQIVND (reference sequence). The CDR3 coding sequence is TGTGCCAGTAGACCAGGACGACAGGCCAGCACAGATACGCAGTATTTT. Its protein is CASRPGRQASTDTQYF.

J is TRBJ1-4 and V is TRBV19; 8 nucleotides agree with TRBD1. The CDR3 consists of 13 residues. Germline V gene data show CDR1 as LNHDA and CDR2 as SQIVND (reference sequence). J was trimmed by 7 bases and V by 8 bases; bases with no gene match: 6. The DNA of the CDR3 is TGTGCCAGTGCAACGACAGGGGTTGAAAAACTGTTTTTT. Translated: CASATTGVEKLFF. Full variable domain (rest looked up from reference TRBV19 and TRBJ1-4): DGGITQSPKYLFRKEGQNVTLSCEQNLNHDAMYWYRQDPGQGLRLIYYSQIVNDFQKGDIAEGYSVSREKKESFPLTVTSAQKNPTAFYLCASATTGVEKLFFGSGTQLSVL.

CDR3 amino acids: CASSELRRTGELFF. The CDR3, as DNA: TGTGCCAGCAGTGAATTGCGGCGCACCGGGGAGCTGTTTTTT. The chain joins TRBV6-1 to TRBJ2-2; no firm D call. Germline CDR1 and CDR2: MNHNS and SASEGT. This CDR3 comprises 14 residues. V shed 2 bases and J shed 4 bases, with 8 bases lying between them.

The DNA for the CDR3 is TGTGCCAGCAGCTTAGTTCCAGATATTCTGTTTTTT. Protein product: CASSLVPDILFF. The V call is TRBV7-9, the J call TRBJ1-4; D remains unclear. The CDR3 covers 12 residues. Trimming left V 1 base short and J 14 bases short, with 11 bases between. Germline V gene lookup returns CDR1 SEHNR and CDR2 FQNEAQ (reference sequence).

This clone was counted a single time. The chain uses TRBV7-9 and TRBJ2-7, with a weak D call TRBD1 (6 bases). Trimming stripped 4 bases from V and 3 bases from J, with 16 bases between. The germline V gene encodes CDR1 SEHNR and CDR2 FQNEAQ (reference sequence). This CDR3 is built from 15 residues. CDR3 in amino acids: CASSSLPQGNYEQYF. The CDR3 DNA follows: TGTGCCAGCAGCTCCCTCCCACAGGGAAACTACGAGCAGTACTTC.

The V and J genes are TRBV5-5 and TRBJ1-2; maybe TRBD1 (6 bases). The CDR3 sequence is 15 residues long. Trimming took off 4 bases at V and 6 bases at J, with 19 bases between the two ends. From germline, CDR1 is SGHKS and CDR2 YYEKEE (reference sequence). CDR3 sequence reads: CASSPWDMEKNGYTF. In nucleotides, the CDR3 is TGTGCCAGCAGCCCCTGGGACATGGAGAAAAATGGCTACACCTTC.

V gene TRBV11-2 combines with J gene TRBJ2-7; D perhaps matches TRBD2 (5 bases). Germline values: CDR1 SGHAT, CDR2 FQNNGV. The V end was cut by 7 bases, the J end by 7 bases, with 14 bases between. The length of the CDR3 is 12 residues. The CDR3 coding sequence is TGTGCCAGCACGCGCACGGGGATGGAGCAGTACTTC. Protein sequence: CASTRTGMEQYF. Drawing the rest from reference TRBV11-2 and TRBJ2-7, the complete variable domain is EAGVAQSPRYKIIEKRQSVAFWCNPISGHATLYWYQQILGQGPKLLIQFQNNGVVDDSQLPKDRFSAERLKGVDSTLKIQPAKLEDSAVYLCASTRTGMEQYFGPGTRLTVT.

This clone is a singleton in its sample. The rearrangement links TRBV7-9 to TRBJ1-2, with TRBD1 identical over 10 bases. CDR3 length equals 17 residues. The V and J ends lost 3 bases and 4 bases, in that order; junction bases with no gene match: 11. Per the germline V gene, CDR1 is SEHNR and CDR2 is FQNEAQ (reference sequence). CDR3 region: CASSFLGQGFSSYGYTF. The CDR3 nucleotides read TGTGCCAGCAGCTTTTTGGGACAGGGGTTTTCTAGCTATGGCTACACCTTC.

The chain carries TRBV5-8 and TRBJ2-5; 11 positions agree with TRBD2. The ends lost 2 bases at V and 5 bases at J; junction bases unmatched: 5. The CDR3 totals 15 residues. Germline assignment: CDR1 SGHTS and CDR2 YDEGEE. The CDR3, as DNA: TGTGCCAGCAGCTTTGGTAGCGGGGGGGCCGAGACCCAGTACTTC. Translated: CASSFGSGGAETQYF.

Concerning this clone itself: At one of its ends the junction is not consistent with the germline gene, which may arise from a read error. CDR3 sequence reads: CASSFPGQDLFF. The CDR3 DNA is TGTGCCAGCAGTTTCCCCGGACAGGATCTCTTCTTC. The chain couples TRBV27 to TRBJ1-2; 7 positions match TRBD1. Per germline, CDR1 MNHEY and CDR2 SMNVEV (reference sequence). This CDR3 region has 12 residues.

The V call is TRBV5-4, the J call TRBJ2-7; 7 bases are shared with TRBD1. V lost 4 bases to trimming and J lost 4 bases; unmatched junction nucleotides: 8. This CDR3 has 14 amino acids. Germline assignment: CDR1 SGHNT and CDR2 YYREEE (reference sequence). The CDR3 bases are TGTGCCAGCAGCCCCGACAGGGTATTGTACGAGCAGTACTTC. This codes for CASSPDRVLYEQYF.

The rearrangement uses TRBV10-1 and TRBJ2-2; 8 nucleotides align to TRBD2. This CDR3 is 15 amino acids long. Germline V gene data show CDR1 as WNHNN and CDR2 as SYGVQD (reference sequence). Trimming removed 6 bases from V and 6 bases from J; junction bases left unmatched: 9. The CDR3 coding sequence is TGCGCCAGCAGACCCAGCGGGAGCAGACCCGGGGAGCTGTTTTTT. The encoded protein is CASRPSGSRPGELFF.

This sequence joins TRBV5-1 and TRBJ2-6; 8 nucleotides match TRBD2. Germline lookup yields CDR1 SGHRS and CDR2 YFSETQ. This CDR3 has 19 amino acids. Losses at the gene ends were 2 bases for V and 2 bases for J; bases not matched to a gene: 12. The chain's CDR3 is CASSLGGSGIRTGANVLTF. As DNA, the CDR3 is TGCGCCAGCAGCTTAGGTGGTAGCGGGATCAGGACTGGGGCCAACGTCCTGACTTTC.

The V call is TRBV27, the J call TRBJ2-1; the match to TRBD2 covers 9 bases. CDR1 and CDR2 (germline): MNHEY, SMNVEV (reference sequence). V lost 5 bases to trimming and J lost 8 bases; unmatched junction nucleotides: 10. CDR3 length: 15 residues. DNA of the CDR3: TGTGCCAGCAGTCCCCACAGGACTAGCGACGATGAGCAGTTCTTC. It yields the protein CASSPHRTSDDEQFF.

This chain joins TRBV6-1 and TRBJ2-7; D is possibly TRBD1 (6 bases). This CDR3 comprises 15 residues. V was clipped by 3 bases and J by 2 bases, with 14 bases between them. Germline V gives CDR1 MNHNS, CDR2 SASEGT. The CDR3 loop reads CASSERQGFTYEQYF. The CDR3 bases are TGTGCCAGCAGTGAGCGGCAGGGGTTTACCTACGAGCAGTACTTC.

This chain connects TRBV6-1 to TRBJ1-5; 8 nucleotides agree with TRBD1. J was trimmed by 4 bases and V by 6 bases; bases with no gene match: 8. Germline V CDR1 and CDR2: MNHNS, SASEGT. This CDR3 has 15 residues. CDR3 DNA: TGTGCCAGCAGCGGGACAGGTGACGGTAATCAGCCCCAGCATTTT. Translating it yields CASSGTGDGNQPQHF.

This rearrangement joins TRBV7-9 to TRBJ1-2; 7 bases agree with TRBD1. The CDR3 runs 18 residues. CDR1 and CDR2 from the germline V gene are SEHNR and FQNEAQ (reference sequence). Trimming took 5 bases from V and 0 from J; bases not matched to a gene: 15. This CDR3 reads CASSRTSPQGVANYGYTF. CDR3 nucleotides: TGTGCCAGCAGCCGTACGTCCCCCCAGGGGGTGGCTAACTATGGCTACACCTTC.

The chain is built from TRBV28 and TRBJ1-1, with 7 bases lining up with TRBD1. In germline, CDR1 is MDHEN, CDR2 SYDVKM. The CDR3 covers 13 residues. Trimming took 5 bases from V and 6 from J; bases not matched to a gene: 6. Written as DNA, the CDR3 is TGTGCCAGCAGTCCAAACAGGGGTGCTGAAGCTTTCTTT. As protein: CASSPNRGAEAFF.

J is TRBJ1-2 and V is TRBV5-1, with TRBD1 matching over 9 bases. This CDR3 region has 16 residues. CDR1 and CDR2 (germline): SGHRS, YFSETQ. Losses at the gene ends were 2 bases for V and 3 bases for J; bases not matched to a gene: 8. CDR3 DNA: TGCGCCAGCAGCTTAGGACCCGGGACAGGGTACTATGGCTACACCTTC. Its protein is CASSLGPGTGYYGYTF.

The V and J genes are TRBV7-2 and TRBJ1-2; 10 bases are shared with TRBD1. The CDR3 is made up of 17 amino acids. Trimming cost V 5 bases and J 4 bases; bases outside gene matches: 13. Germline lookup yields CDR1 SGHTA and CDR2 FQGNSA. CDR3 loop: CASSLRDRGIRGYGYTF. CDR3 nucleotides: TGTGCCAGCAGCCTGCGGGACAGGGGAATTAGGGGCTATGGCTACACCTTC.

The chain has TRBV15 and TRBJ1-1, with D tentatively TRBD1 (6 bases). The CDR3 is made up of 14 amino acids. CDR1 and CDR2 (germline): LNHNV, YYDKDF (reference sequence). The V end lost 6 bases, the J end lost 1 base, and 12 bases lay between the germline ends. As DNA, the CDR3 is TGTGCCACCAGTTTCCGGGACACGAACACTGAAGCTTTCTTT. It codes for CATSFRDTNTEAFF.

V and J are TRBV7-9 and TRBJ2-5; D might be TRBD1 (6 bases). The DNA matches TRBJ2-7 better at its end, which makes the J call doubtful. The CDR3 is 15 residues long. The germline gives CDR1 SEHNR, CDR2 FQNEAQ (reference sequence). The CDR3 nucleotides read TGTGCCAGCAGCATCTGGACAGCCGATTCCTACGAGCAGTACTTC. Amino acid sequence: CASSIWTADSYEQYF.

The chain combines TRBV5-4 with TRBJ2-3; the match to TRBD2 covers 7 bases. This CDR3 comprises 13 residues. Per the germline V gene, CDR1 is SGHNT and CDR2 is YYREEE (reference sequence). Trimming cost V 9 bases and J 4 bases; bases outside gene matches: 8. In DNA form, the CDR3 reads TGTGCCACTGGGGCTAGCGGAGCAGATACGCAGTATTTT. Translation: CATGASGADTQYF.

The chain carries TRBV5-1 and TRBJ1-1, with D unresolved. The CDR3 extends over 14 amino acids. Germline V CDR1 and CDR2: SGHRS, YFSETQ. Deletions cut 3 bases from V and 4 bases from J, with 13 bases between. For the CDR3, the DNA is TGCGCCAGCAGCTCGGAGGTACCGGGCACTGAAGCTTTCTTT. Translation gives CASSSEVPGTEAFF. Filled out from reference TRBV5-1 and TRBJ1-1, the complete variable domain reads KAGVTQTPRYLIKTRGQQVTLSCSPISGHRSVSWYQQTPGQGLQFLFEYFSETQRNKGNFPGRFSGRQFSNSRSEMNVSTLELGDSALYLCASSSEVPGTEAFFGQGTRLTVV.

The rearrangement links TRBV5-1 to TRBJ1-1; D gene unclear. Germline-derived CDR1 and CDR2 are SGHRS and YFSETQ. This CDR3 has 14 residues. V was clipped by 2 bases and J by 1 base, with 9 bases between them. CDR3 sequence (DNA): TGCGCCAGCAGCTTTACGGTAGAGAACACTGAAGCTTTCTTT. Encoded protein: CASSFTVENTEAFF.

This sequence joins TRBV7-2 and TRBJ1-4, with D possibly being TRBD1 (6 bases). Germline-derived CDR1 and CDR2 are SGHTA and FQGNSA. V was pared by 5 bases and J by 4 bases, with 14 bases between. CDR3 length: 15 amino acids. The CDR3 loop reads CASSAHREINEKLFF. DNA for the CDR3: TGTGCCAGCAGCGCCCACAGGGAGATTAATGAAAAACTGTTTTTT.

V and J are TRBV19 and TRBJ2-1; TRBD2 matches at 9 bases. J gave up 9 bases and V 4 bases, and 10 bases lay outside the gene matches. The CDR3 length is 15 residues. Germline CDR1 reads LNHDA; CDR2 reads SQIVND (reference sequence). The CDR3 loop reads CASSTLAGLGGEQFF. The CDR3 nucleotides are TGTGCCAGTAGTACGCTAGCGGGGCTTGGGGGTGAGCAGTTCTTC.

CDR3 in DNA: TGTGCCACCAGCAGAGCGTCAGGGAAAGACACTGAAGCTTTCTTT. As protein: CATSRASGKDTEAFF. V and J are TRBV15 and TRBJ1-1; D might be TRBD1 (5 bases). V was cut by 1 base and J by 3 bases, with 12 bases left in between. From germline, CDR1 is LNHNV and CDR2 YYDKDF (reference sequence). CDR3 length equals 15 residues.

The chain is built from TRBV27 and TRBJ2-1; possibly TRBD1 for D (6 bases). Trimming took off 5 bases at V and 3 bases at J, with 11 bases between the two ends. The CDR3 is made up of 14 amino acids. CDR1 and CDR2 (germline): MNHEY, SMNVEV (reference sequence). DNA for the CDR3: TGTGCCAGCAGTAGAGGGACATACTACAATGAGCAGTTCTTC. Residues: CASSRGTYYNEQFF.